Following are 5 T cell receptor beta chains from one sample sequenced in a study of blood T cell repertoires in COVID-19. Libraries were prepared by immunoSEQ multiplex PCR; TCRdb keeps only in-frame clonotypes and omits some of them. Among 350,000 to 400,000 clones listed, roughly 91% were seen once. Material for sequencing was PBMCs or T cells enriched from blood (not recorded which). Receptors were obtained from a woman aged 18 to 35 who had recovered from COVID-19.

This chain joins TRBV7-2 and TRBJ1-6; weak D call: TRBD1 (6 bases). CDR3 size: 16 residues. The germline V gene encodes CDR1 SGHTA and CDR2 FQGNSA. Trimming pared 4 bases from V and 3 bases from J, leaving 13 bases between. The CDR3 region has the DNA TGTGCCAGCAGCTCAGGGGACCGATACTATAATTCACCCCTCCACTTT. Translation: CASSSGDRYYNSPLHF. Full variable domain (rest looked up from reference TRBV7-2 and TRBJ1-6): GAGVSQSPSNKVTEKGKDVELRCDPISGHTALYWYRQSLGQGLEFLIYFQGNSAPDKSGLPSDRFSAERTGGSVSTLTIQRTQQEDSAVYLCASSSGDRYYNSPLHFGNGTRLTVT.

The chain combines TRBV13 with TRBJ2-3, with 10 bases aligning to TRBD1. With 4 bases clipped from V and 4 bases from J, the junction kept 2 bases outside the gene matches. Per germline, CDR1 PRHDT and CDR2 FYEKMQ (reference sequence). This CDR3 comprises 14 residues. The CDR3 coding sequence is TGTGCCAGCAGCTCCGGACAGGGGGCAGATACGCAGTATTTT. It is translated as CASSSGQGADTQYF.

This clone has more than one count but fewer than ten. The V and J genes are TRBV24-1 and TRBJ2-1, with a weak D call TRBD2 (6 bases). The CDR3 has 16 residues. Trimming took off 0 bases at V and 2 bases at J, with 10 bases between the two ends. From germline, CDR1 is KGHDR and CDR2 SFDVKD. The CDR3 sequence: CATSDLSGRAYNEQFF. The CDR3 DNA follows: TGTGCCACCAGTGATTTGAGCGGGCGAGCCTACAATGAGCAGTTCTTC.

The V gene is TRBV12-5, the J gene TRBJ2-2; D is perhaps TRBD2 (5 bases). CDR1 is LGHNT, CDR2 FRNRAP, per germline. V lost 7 bases and J 4 bases, leaving 16 bases between the germline ends. There are 15 residues in the CDR3. The CDR3 region is CASARGKVATGELFF. The CDR3 DNA reads TGTGCTAGTGCCAGAGGGAAGGTGGCCACCGGGGAGCTGTTTTTT.

The chain has TRBV28 and TRBJ1-2; D possibly corresponds to TRBD1 (6 bases). This CDR3 is 17 amino acids long. Trimming cost V 5 bases and J 2 bases, with 21 bases left between them. Germline V gene data show CDR1 as MDHEN and CDR2 as SYDVKM. CDR3 bases: TGTGCCAGCAGTCCCCCGGCAGGGGCCTCATCGAACTATGGCTACACCTTC. Translated: CASSPPAGASSNYGYTF.